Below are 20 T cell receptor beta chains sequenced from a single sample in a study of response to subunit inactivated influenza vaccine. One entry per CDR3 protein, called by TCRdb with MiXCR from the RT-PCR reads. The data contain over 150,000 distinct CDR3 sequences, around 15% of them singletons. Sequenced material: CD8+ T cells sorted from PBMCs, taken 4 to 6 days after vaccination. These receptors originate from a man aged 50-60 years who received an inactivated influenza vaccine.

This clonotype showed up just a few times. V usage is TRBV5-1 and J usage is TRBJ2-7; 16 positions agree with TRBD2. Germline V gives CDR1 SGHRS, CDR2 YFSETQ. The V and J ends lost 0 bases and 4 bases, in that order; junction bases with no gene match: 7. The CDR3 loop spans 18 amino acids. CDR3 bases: TGCGCCAGCAGCTTGGGGGGACTAGCGGGAGGGCCGGCGTACGAGCAGTACTTC. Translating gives CASSLGGLAGGPAYEQYF.

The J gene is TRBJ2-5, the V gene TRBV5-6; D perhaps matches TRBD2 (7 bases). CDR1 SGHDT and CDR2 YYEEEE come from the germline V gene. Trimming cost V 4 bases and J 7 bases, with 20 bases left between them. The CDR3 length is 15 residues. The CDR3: CASSTPSGGRGTQYF. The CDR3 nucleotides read TGTGCCAGCAGCACACCTTCGGGGGGCCGGGGGACCCAGTACTTC.

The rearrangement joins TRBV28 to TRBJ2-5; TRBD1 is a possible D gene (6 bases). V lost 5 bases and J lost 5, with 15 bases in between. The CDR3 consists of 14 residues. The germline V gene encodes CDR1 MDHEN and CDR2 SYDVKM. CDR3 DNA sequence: TGTGCCAGCAGTCCAGTTTCCCAGGGGGAGACCCAGTACTTC. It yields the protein CASSPVSQGETQYF.

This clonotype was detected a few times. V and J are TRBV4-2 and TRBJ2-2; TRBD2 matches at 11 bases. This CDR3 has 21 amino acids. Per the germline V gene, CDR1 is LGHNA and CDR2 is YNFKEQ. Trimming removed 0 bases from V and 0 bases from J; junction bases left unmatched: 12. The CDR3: CASSQEFLAGGQTSNTGELFF. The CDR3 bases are TGTGCCAGCAGCCAAGAATTCCTAGCGGGGGGCCAAACTTCGAACACCGGGGAGCTGTTTTTT.

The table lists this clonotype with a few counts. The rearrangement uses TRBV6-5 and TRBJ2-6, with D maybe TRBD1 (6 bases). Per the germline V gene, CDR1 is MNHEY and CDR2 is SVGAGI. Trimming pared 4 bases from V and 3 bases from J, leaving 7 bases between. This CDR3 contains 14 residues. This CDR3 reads CASSSGVGANVLTF. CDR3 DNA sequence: TGTGCCAGCAGTTCAGGGGTTGGGGCCAACGTCCTGACTTTC.

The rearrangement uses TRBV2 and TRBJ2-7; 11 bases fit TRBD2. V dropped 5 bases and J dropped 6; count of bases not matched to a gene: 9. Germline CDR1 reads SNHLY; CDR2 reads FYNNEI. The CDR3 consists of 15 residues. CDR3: CASSLLAGETGEQYF. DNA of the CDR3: TGTGCCAGCAGTCTACTAGCGGGAGAGACGGGCGAGCAGTACTTC.

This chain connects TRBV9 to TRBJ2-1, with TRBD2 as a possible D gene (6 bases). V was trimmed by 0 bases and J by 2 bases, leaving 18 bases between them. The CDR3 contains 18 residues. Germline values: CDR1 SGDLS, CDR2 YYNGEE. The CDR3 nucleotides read TGTGCCAGCAGCGTAGAAGCGGATATAGCGGATCCCTACAATGAGCAGTTCTTC. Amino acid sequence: CASSVEADIADPYNEQFF.

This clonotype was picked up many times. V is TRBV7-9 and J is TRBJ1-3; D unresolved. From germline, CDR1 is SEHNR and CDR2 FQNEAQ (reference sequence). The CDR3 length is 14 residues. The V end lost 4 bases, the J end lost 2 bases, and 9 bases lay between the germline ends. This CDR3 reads CASSWVAAGNTIYF. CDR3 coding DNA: TGTGCCAGCAGCTGGGTAGCTGCTGGAAACACCATATATTTT. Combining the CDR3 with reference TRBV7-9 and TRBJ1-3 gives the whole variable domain DTGVSQNPRHKITKRGQNVTFRCDPISEHNRLYWYRQTLGQGPEFLTYFQNEAQLEKSRLLSDRFSAERPKGSFSTLEIQRTEQGDSAMYLCASSWVAAGNTIYFGEGSWLTVV.

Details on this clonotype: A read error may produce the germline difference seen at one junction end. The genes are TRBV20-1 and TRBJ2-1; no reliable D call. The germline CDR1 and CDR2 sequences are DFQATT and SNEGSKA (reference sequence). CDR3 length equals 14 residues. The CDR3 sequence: CSARARRSYNGQFF. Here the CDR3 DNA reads TGCAGTGCTAGAGCCAGGCGTTCCTACAATGGGCAGTTCTTC.

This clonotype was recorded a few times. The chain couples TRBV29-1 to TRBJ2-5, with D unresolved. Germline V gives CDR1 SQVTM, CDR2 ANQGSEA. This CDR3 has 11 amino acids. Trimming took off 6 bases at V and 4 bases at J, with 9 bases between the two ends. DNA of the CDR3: TGCAGCGTCGACCGGACAGAGACCCAGTACTTC. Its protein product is CSVDRTETQYF.

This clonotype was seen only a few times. The CDR3 region is CASGRGASYEQYF. For the CDR3, the DNA is TGTGCCAGCGGCCGGGGGGCCTCCTACGAGCAGTACTTC. The chain combines TRBV2 with TRBJ2-7, with D possibly TRBD2 on 7 matching bases. The CDR3 has 13 residues. V lost 8 bases and J lost 0, with 11 bases in between. Germline V gene sequence: CDR1 SNHLY, CDR2 FYNNEI. Drawing the rest from reference TRBV2 and TRBJ2-7, the complete variable domain is EPEVTQTPSHQVTQMGQEVILRCVPISNHLYFYWYRQILGQKVEFLVSFYNNEISEKSEIFDDQFSVERPDGSNFTLKIRSTKLEDSAMYFCASGRGASYEQYFGPGTRLTVT.

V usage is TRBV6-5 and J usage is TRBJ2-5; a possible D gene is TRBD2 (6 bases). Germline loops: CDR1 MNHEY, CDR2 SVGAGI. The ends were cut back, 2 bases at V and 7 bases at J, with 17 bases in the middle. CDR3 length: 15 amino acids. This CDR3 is CASSYTREDWWTQYF. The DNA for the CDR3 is TGTGCCAGCAGTTACACCAGGGAGGATTGGTGGACCCAGTACTTC.

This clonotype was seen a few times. CDR3 nucleotides: TGCGCCAGCAGCTTTTTACCTGGGGCCAACGTCCTGACTTTC. Translation gives CASSFLPGANVLTF. The chain has TRBV5-1 and TRBJ2-6; D is uncertain. The CDR3 sequence is 14 residues long. Germline-derived CDR1 and CDR2 are SGHRS and YFSETQ. V lost 2 bases and J 2 bases, leaving 5 bases between the germline ends. The entire variable domain, with the rest obtained from reference TRBV5-1 and TRBJ2-6, is as follows: KAGVTQTPRYLIKTRGQQVTLSCSPISGHRSVSWYQQTPGQGLQFLFEYFSETQRNKGNFPGRFSGRQFSNSRSEMNVSTLELGDSALYLCASSFLPGANVLTFGAGSRLTVL.

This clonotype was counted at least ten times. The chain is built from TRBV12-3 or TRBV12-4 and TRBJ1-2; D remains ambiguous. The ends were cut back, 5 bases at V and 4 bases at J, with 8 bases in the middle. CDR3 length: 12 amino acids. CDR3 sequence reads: CASSPGSYGYTF. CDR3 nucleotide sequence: TGTGCCAGCAGTCCCGGCAGCTATGGCTACACCTTC.

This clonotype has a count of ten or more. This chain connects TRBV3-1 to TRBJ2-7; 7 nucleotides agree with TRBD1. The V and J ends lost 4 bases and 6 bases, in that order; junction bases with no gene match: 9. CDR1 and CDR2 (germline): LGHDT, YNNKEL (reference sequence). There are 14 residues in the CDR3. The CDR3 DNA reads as TGTGCCAGCAGCCCCTTCGCGACAGGGTTCGAGCAGTACTTC. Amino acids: CASSPFATGFEQYF.

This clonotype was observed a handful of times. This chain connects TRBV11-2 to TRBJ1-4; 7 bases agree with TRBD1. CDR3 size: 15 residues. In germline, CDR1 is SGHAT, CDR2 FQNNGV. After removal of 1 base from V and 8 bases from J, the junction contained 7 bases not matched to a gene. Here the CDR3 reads CASSLVGGGKEKLFF. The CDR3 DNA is TGTGCCAGCAGCTTAGTAGGAGGGGGCAAGGAAAAACTGTTTTTT. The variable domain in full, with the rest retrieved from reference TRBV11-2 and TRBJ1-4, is EAGVAQSPRYKIIEKRQSVAFWCNPISGHATLYWYQQILGQGPKLLIQFQNNGVVDDSQLPKDRFSAERLKGVDSTLKIQPAKLEDSAVYLCASSLVGGGKEKLFFGSGTQLSVL.

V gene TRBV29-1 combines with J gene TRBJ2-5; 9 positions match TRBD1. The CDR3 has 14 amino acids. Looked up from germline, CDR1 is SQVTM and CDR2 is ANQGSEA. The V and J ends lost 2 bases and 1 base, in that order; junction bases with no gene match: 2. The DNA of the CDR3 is TGCAGCGTTGAAAGGACAGGGGCCCAAGAGACCCAGTACTTC. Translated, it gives CSVERTGAQETQYF. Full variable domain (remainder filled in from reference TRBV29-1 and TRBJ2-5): SAVISQKPSRDICQRGTSLTIQCQVDSQVTMMFWYRQQPGQSLTLIATANQGSEATYESGFVIDKFPISRPNLTFSTLTVSNMSPEDSSIYLCSVERTGAQETQYFGPGTRLLVL.

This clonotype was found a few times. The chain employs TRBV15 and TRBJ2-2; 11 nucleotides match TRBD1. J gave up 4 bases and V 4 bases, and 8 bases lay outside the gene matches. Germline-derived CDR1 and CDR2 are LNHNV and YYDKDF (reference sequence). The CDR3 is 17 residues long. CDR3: CATSTGGQGAVTGELFF. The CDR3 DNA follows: TGTGCCACCAGCACCGGAGGACAGGGGGCAGTCACCGGGGAGCTGTTTTTT.

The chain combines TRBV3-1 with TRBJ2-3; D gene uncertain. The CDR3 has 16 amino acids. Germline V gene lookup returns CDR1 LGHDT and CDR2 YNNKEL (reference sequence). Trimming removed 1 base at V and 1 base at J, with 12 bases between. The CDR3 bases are TGTGCCAGCAGCCAAGGGGGTGGTGAGGGCACAGATACGCAGTATTTT. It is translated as CASSQGGGEGTDTQYF.

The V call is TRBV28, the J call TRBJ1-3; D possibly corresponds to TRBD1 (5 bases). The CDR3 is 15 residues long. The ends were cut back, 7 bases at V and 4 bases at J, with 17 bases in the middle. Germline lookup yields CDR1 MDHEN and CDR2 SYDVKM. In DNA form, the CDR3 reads TGTGCCAGCACCACAGGCATCCGGAACGGAAACACCATATATTTT. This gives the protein CASTTGIRNGNTIYF.